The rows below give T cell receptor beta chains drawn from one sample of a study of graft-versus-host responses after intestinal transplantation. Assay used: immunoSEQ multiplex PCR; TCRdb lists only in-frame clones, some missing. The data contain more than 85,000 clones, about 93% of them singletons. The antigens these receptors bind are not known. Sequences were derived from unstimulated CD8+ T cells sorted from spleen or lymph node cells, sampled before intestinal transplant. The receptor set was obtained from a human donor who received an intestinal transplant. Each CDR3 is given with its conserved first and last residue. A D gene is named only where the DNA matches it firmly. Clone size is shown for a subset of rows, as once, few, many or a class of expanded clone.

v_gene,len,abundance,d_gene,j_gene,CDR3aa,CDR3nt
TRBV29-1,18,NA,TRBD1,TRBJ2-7,CSVSKTGESRLESYEQYF,TGCAGCGTTTCCAAGACAGGGGAATCCCGTTTGGAATCCTACGAGCAGTACTTC
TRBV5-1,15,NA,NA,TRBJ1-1,CASSLGSGRFTEAFF,TGCGCCAGCAGCTTAGGTTCGGGTCGGTTCACTGAAGCTTTCTTT
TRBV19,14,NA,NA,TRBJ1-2,CASSIGQELYGYTF,TGTGCCAGTAGTATAGGGCAGGAACTCTATGGCTACACCTTC
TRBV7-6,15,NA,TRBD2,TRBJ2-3,CASSSAGGPWDTQYF,TGTGCCAGCAGCTCGGCGGGGGGGCCATGGGATACGCAGTATTTT
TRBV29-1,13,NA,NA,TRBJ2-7,CSVEEDRSYEQYF,TGCAGCGTTGAAGAAGACAGGTCCTACGAGCAGTACTTC
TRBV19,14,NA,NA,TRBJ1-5,CASSIGPTNQPQHF,TGTGCCAGTAGTATAGGTCCTACCAATCAGCCCCAGCATTTT
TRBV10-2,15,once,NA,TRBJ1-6,CASSESPAGNSPLHF,TGCGCCAGCAGTGAGTCCCCCGCAGGGAATTCACCCCTCCACTTT
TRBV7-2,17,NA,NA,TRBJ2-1,CASSPELDNPPYNEQFF,TGTGCCAGCAGCCCCGAACTCGACAACCCTCCCTACAATGAGCAGTTCTTC
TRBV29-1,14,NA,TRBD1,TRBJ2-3,CSGNPGTGTDTQYF,TGCAGCGGCAACCCCGGGACAGGCACAGATACGCAGTATTTT
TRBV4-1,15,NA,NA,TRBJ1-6,CASSQDPVGHSPLHF,TGCGCCAGCAGCCAAGATCCTGTGGGGCATTCACCCCTCCACTTT
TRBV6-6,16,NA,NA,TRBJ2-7,CASSYFPGAATYEQYF,TGTGCCAGCAGTTACTTCCCAGGGGCCGCAACCTACGAGCAGTACTTC
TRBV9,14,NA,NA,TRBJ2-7,CASSVATLGGEQYF,TGTGCCAGCAGCGTAGCAACGCTGGGGGGCGAGCAGTACTTC
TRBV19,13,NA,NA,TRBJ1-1,CASSTNMNTEAFF,TGTGCCAGTAGTACGAACATGAACACTGAAGCTTTCTTT
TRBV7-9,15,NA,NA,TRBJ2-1,CASSFFGGRSNEQFF,TGTGCCAGCAGCTTCTTTGGGGGCAGGAGCAATGAGCAGTTCTTC
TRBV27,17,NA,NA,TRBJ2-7,CASSFEGGIRSSYEQYF,TGTGCCAGCAGTTTCGAGGGAGGAATCAGGAGCTCCTACGAGCAGTACTTC
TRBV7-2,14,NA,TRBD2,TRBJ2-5,CASDGGGAAETQYF,TGTGCCAGCGACGGCGGGGGGGCCGCTGAGACCCAGTACTTC
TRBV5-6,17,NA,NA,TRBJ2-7,CASSLGYAAYSSYEQYF,TGTGCCAGCAGCTTGGGGTATGCGGCCTACTCATCCTACGAGCAGTACTTC
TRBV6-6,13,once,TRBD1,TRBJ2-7,CASSPGTAYEQYF,TGTGCCAGCAGCCCCGGGACAGCCTACGAGCAGTACTTC
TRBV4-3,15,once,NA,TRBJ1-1,CASSHEAGLNTEAFF,TGCGCCAGCAGCCACGAGGCAGGGCTGAACACTGAAGCTTTCTTT
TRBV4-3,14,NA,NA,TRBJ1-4,CASSLGRGNEKLFF,TGCGCCAGCAGCCTTGGCAGGGGAAATGAAAAACTGTTTTTT
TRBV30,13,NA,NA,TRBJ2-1,CAWRDTEDNEQFF,TGTGCCTGGAGAGATACAGAAGACAATGAGCAGTTCTTC
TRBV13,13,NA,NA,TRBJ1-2,CASSSRGGGGYTF,TGTGCCAGCAGCTCCCGAGGGGGGGGCGGCTACACCTTC
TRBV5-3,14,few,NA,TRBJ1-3,CARSLWATGNTIYF,TGTGCCAGAAGCTTGTGGGCAACTGGAAACACCATATATTTT
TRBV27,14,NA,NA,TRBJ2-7,CASSLKGVYYEQYF,TGTGCCAGCAGTTTAAAAGGGGTCTACTACGAGCAGTACTTC
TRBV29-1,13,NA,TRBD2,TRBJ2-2,CSVRLAYTGELFF,TGCAGCGTTCGACTAGCGTACACCGGGGAGCTGTTTTTT
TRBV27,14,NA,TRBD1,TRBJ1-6,CASSPGTGTSPLHF,TGTGCCAGCAGCCCCGGGACAGGGACTTCACCCCTCCACTTT
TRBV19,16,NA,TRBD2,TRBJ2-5,CASSMTSGGFGETQYF,TGTGCCAGTAGTATGACTAGCGGGGGTTTTGGAGAGACCCAGTACTTC
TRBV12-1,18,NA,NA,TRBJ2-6,CASSCALLGQSRANVLTF,TGTGCCAGCAGCTGCGCCTTGTTAGGACAAAGTCGGGCCAACGTCCTGACTTTC
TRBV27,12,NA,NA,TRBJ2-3,CASSPDRDTQYF,TGTGCCAGCAGTCCCGACAGGGATACGCAGTATTTT
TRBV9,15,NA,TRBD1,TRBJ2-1,CASSASGTGNHEQFF,TGTGCCAGCAGCGCCTCCGGGACAGGGAACCATGAGCAGTTCTTC
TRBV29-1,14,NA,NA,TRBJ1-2,CSVERSWGGYGYTF,TGCAGCGTAGAGAGGAGCTGGGGGGGCTATGGCTACACCTTC
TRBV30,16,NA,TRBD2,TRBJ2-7,CAWSVAPWWEGLEQYF,TGTGCCTGGAGTGTGGCCCCTTGGTGGGAGGGTCTCGAGCAGTACTTC
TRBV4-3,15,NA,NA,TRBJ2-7,CASSQEWEGDYEQYF,TGCGCCAGCAGCCAAGAGTGGGAAGGGGACTACGAGCAGTACTTC
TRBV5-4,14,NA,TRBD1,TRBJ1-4,CASSAGQGGEKLFF,TGTGCCAGCAGTGCAGGACAGGGAGGTGAAAAACTGTTTTTT
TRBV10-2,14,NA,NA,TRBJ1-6,CASSVVRELSPLHF,TGCGCCAGCAGTGTAGTCCGGGAGCTATCACCCCTCCACTTT
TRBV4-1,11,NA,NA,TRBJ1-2,CASSQGRGYTF,TGCGCCAGCAGCCAAGGGCGGGGCTACACCTTC
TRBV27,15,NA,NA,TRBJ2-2,CASSLGAGAQGELFF,TGTGCCAGCAGTTTAGGGGCAGGGGCGCAGGGGGAGCTGTTTTTT
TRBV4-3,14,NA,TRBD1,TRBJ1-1,CASSQASGQVEAFF,TGCGCCAGCAGCCAAGCCTCGGGACAGGTTGAAGCTTTCTTT
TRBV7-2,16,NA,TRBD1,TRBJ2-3,CASSLKGAEVIDTQYF,TGTGCCAGCAGCTTAAAGGGGGCAGAGGTTATAGATACGCAGTATTTT
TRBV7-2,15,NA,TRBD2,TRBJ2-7,CASSFSSGGAREQYF,TGTGCCAGCAGCTTCTCTAGCGGGGGGGCTCGCGAGCAGTACTTC
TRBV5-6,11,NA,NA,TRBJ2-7,CASSLRSEQYF,TGTGCCAGCAGCTTACGGAGCGAGCAGTACTTC
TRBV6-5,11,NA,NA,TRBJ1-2,CASGGSYGYTF,TGTGCCAGCGGGGGCTCCTATGGCTACACCTTC
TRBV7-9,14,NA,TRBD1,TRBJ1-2,CASSLSLQGLGYTF,TGTGCCAGCAGCTTATCACTACAGGGGTTAGGCTACACCTTC
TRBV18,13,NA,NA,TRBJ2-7,CASSSLVSGEQYF,TGTGCCAGCTCATCCTTAGTTAGCGGCGAGCAGTACTTC
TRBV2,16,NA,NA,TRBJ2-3,CASTGNLELSTDTQYF,TGTGCCAGCACCGGAAACCTAGAACTTAGCACAGATACGCAGTATTTT
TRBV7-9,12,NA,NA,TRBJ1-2,CASSFRGYGYTF,TGTGCCAGCAGCTTCCGGGGCTATGGCTACACCTTC
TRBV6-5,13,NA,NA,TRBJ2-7,CASSYSRGSEQYF,TGTGCCAGCAGTTACTCCCGAGGAAGCGAGCAGTACTTC
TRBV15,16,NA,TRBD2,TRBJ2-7,CATSRDRTSGGYEQYF,TGTGCCACCAGCAGAGATAGGACTAGCGGGGGGTACGAGCAGTACTTC
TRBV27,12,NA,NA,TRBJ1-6,CASRDIGSPLHF,TGTGCCAGTAGGGACATAGGTTCACCCCTCCACTTT
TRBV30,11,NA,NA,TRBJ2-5,CAGWGRETQYF,TGTGCTGGCTGGGGGCGAGAGACCCAGTACTTC
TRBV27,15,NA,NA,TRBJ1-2,CASSLSPTVEDGYTF,TGTGCCAGCAGTTTAAGCCCGACAGTCGAGGATGGCTACACCTTC
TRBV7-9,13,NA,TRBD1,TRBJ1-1,CASTSQGAAEAFF,TGTGCCAGCACCTCTCAGGGGGCGGCTGAAGCTTTCTTT